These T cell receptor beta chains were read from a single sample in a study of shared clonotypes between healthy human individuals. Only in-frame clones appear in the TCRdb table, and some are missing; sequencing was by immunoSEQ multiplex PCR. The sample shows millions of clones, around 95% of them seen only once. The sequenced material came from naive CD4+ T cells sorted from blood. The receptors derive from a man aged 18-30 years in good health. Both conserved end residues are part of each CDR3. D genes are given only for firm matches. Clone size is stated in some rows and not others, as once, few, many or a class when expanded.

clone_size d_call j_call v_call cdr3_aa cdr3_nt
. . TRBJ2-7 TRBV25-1 CASSEYRTNTPYEQYF TGTGCCAGCAGTGAATATCGGACCAATACCCCCTACGAGCAGTACTTC
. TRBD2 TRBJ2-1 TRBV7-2 CASSFWGGSYNEQFF TGTGCCAGCAGCTTTTGGGGGGGCTCCTACAATGAGCAGTTCTTC
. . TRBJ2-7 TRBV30 CAWSVLGIHEQYF TGTGCCTGGAGTGTACTAGGGATACACGAGCAGTACTTC
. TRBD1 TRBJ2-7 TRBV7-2 CASSRTGPTYEQYF TGTGCCAGCAGCCGGACAGGGCCCACCTACGAGCAGTACTTC
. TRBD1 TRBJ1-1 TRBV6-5 CASSRGTGAEAFF TGTGCCAGCAGTCGCGGGACAGGGGCTGAAGCTTTCTTT
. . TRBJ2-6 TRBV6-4 CASSRVAGANVLTF TGTGCCAGCAGTAGGGTGGCAGGGGCCAACGTCCTGACTTTC
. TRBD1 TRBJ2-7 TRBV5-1 CASSLGQVSYEQYF TGCGCCAGCAGCTTAGGACAGGTCTCCTACGAGCAGTACTTC
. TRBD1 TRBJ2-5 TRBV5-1 CASSLSGGQETQYF TGCGCCAGCAGCTTGTCAGGGGGCCAAGAGACCCAGTACTTC
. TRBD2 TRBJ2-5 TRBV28 CATCESGGTGETQYF TGTGCCACATGTGAGAGCGGGGGGACGGGAGAGACCCAGTACTTC
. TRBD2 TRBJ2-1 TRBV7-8 CASSFHGAGEVYNEQFF TGTGCCAGCAGCTTCCACGGGGCGGGAGAGGTATACAATGAGCAGTTCTTC
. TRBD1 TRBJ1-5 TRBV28 CASSFDRAWNQPQHF TGTGCCAGCAGTTTCGACAGGGCCTGGAATCAGCCCCAGCATTTT
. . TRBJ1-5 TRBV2 CASSPITGGANQPQHF TGTGCCAGCAGTCCAATTACGGGAGGGGCTAATCAGCCCCAGCATTTT
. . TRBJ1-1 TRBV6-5 CASKKGVDYTEAFF TGTGCCAGCAAGAAGGGGGTGGACTACACTGAAGCTTTCTTT
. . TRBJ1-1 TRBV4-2 CASSQVGVLGTEAFF TGTGCCAGCAGCCAGGTAGGGGTTCTCGGCACTGAAGCTTTCTTT
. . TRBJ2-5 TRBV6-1 CASSERGRETQYF TGTGCCAGCAGTGAAAGAGGGAGGGAGACCCAGTACTTC
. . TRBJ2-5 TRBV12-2 CASRLKGQLLQETQYF TGTGCAAGTCGCTTAAAGGGACAGTTACTCCAAGAGACCCAGTACTTC
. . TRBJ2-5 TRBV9 CASSVDPAVETQYF TGTGCCAGCAGCGTGGATCCAGCTGTGGAGACCCAGTACTTC
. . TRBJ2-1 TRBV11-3 CASSPLTGKGFNEQFF TGTGCCAGCAGCCCATTGACAGGCAAGGGGTTCAATGAGCAGTTCTTC
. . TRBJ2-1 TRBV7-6 CASSYLGRGNNEQFF TGTGCCAGCAGCTACTTGGGGCGGGGAAACAATGAGCAGTTCTTC
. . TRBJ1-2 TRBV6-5 CASSSQPLYGYTF TGTGCCAGCAGTTCTCAGCCTCTTTATGGCTACACCTTC
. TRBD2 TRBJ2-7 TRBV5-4 CASSLDGGGLSYEQYF TGTGCCAGCAGCTTGGATGGCGGGGGGCTCTCCTACGAGCAGTACTTC
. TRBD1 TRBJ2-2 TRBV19 CASRRQGNTGELFF TGTGCCAGCCGAAGACAGGGAAACACCGGGGAGCTGTTTTTT
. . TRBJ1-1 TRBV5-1 CASSSQATNTEAFF TGCGCCAGCAGCTCCCAGGCAACGAACACTGAAGCTTTCTTT
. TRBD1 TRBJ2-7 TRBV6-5 CASSHGETGDYEQYF TGTGCCAGCAGTCATGGGGAGACAGGGGATTACGAGCAGTACTTC
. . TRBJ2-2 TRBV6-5 CASSYGGTYTGELFF TGTGCCAGCAGTTACGGGGGGACATACACCGGGGAGCTGTTTTTT
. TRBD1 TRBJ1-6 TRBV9 CASSAPVRGNRGNSPLHF TGTGCCAGCAGCGCTCCAGTCAGGGGGAATCGGGGTAATTCACCCCTCCACTTT
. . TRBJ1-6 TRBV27 CASSLSPTGSPLHF TGTGCCAGCAGTTTATCACCCACTGGATCACCCCTCCACTTT
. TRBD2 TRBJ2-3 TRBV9 CASSERLAGGPTDGAQYF TGTGCCAGCAGCGAGCGACTAGCGGGAGGGCCCACCGATGGGGCGCAGTATTTT
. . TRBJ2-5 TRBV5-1 CASSFTGGPQETQYF TGCGCCAGCAGCTTTACTGGGGGGCCCCAAGAGACCCAGTACTTC
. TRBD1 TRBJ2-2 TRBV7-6 CASRPIPGQGADGELFF TGTGCCAGCAGACCCATTCCGGGACAGGGGGCAGACGGGGAGCTGTTTTTT
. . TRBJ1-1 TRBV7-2 CASSLVAGTEAFF TGTGCCAGCAGCTTAGTGGCAGGGACTGAAGCTTTCTTT
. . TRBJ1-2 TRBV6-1 CASSEGLSRANYGYTF TGTGCCAGCAGTGAAGGGTTAAGTAGGGCCAACTATGGCTACACCTTC
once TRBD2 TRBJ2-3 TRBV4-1 CASSQGGGTDTQYF TGCGCCAGCAGCCAAGGGGGGGGGACAGATACGCAGTATTTT
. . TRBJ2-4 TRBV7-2 CASRPGLKNIQYF TGTGCCAGCAGACCAGGGTTAAAAAACATTCAGTACTTC
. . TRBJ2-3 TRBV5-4 CASSFRGVLTDTQYF TGTGCCAGCAGCTTCCGAGGGGTCCTCACAGATACGCAGTATTTT
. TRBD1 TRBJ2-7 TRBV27 CASSRGQGSSYEQYF TGTGCCAGCAGCCGAGGACAGGGGAGCTCCTACGAGCAGTACTTC
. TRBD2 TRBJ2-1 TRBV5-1 CASGPGGLAAGYNEQFF TGCGCCAGCGGCCCGGGGGGACTAGCGGCCGGTTACAATGAGCAGTTCTTC